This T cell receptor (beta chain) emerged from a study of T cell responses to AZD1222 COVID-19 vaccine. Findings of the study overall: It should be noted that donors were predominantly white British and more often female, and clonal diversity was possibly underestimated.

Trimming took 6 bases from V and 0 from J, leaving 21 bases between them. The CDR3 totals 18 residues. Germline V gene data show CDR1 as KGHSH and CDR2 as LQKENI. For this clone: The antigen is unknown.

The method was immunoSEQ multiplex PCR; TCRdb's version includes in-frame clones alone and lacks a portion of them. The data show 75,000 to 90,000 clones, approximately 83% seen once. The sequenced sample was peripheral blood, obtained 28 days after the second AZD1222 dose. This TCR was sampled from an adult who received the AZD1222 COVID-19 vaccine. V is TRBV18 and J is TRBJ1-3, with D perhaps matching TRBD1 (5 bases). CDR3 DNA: TGTGCCAGCTCCCCCAACCCACTAGGGGCGATCTCTGGAAACACCATATATTTT. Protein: CASSPNPLGAISGNTIYF.